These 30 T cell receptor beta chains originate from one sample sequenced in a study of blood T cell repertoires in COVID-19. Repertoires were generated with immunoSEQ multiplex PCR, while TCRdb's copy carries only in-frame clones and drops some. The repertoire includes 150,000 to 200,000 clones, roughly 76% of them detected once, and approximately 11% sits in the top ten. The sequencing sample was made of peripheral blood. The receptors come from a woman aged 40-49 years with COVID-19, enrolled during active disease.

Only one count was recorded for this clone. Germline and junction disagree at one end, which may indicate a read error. CDR3 nucleotide sequence: TGTGCCAGCAGTTCTCGACAGGGAGTCCACTTC. It yields the protein CASSSRQGVHF. This chain joins TRBV6-5 and TRBJ2-5; 7 positions agree with TRBD1. CDR3 size: 11 residues. Germline V gene data show CDR1 as MNHEY and CDR2 as SVGAGI.

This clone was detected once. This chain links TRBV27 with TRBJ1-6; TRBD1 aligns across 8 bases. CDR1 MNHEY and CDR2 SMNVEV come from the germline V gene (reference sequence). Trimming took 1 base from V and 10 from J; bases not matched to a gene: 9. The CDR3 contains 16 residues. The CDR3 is CASSLLARQGTSPLHF. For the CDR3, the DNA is TGTGCCAGCAGTTTATTGGCCCGACAGGGGACATCACCCCTCCACTTT.

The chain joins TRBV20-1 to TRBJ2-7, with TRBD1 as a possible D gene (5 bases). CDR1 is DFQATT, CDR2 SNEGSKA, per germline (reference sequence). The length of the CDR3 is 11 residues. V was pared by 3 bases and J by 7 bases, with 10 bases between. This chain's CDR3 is CSASTSGEQYF. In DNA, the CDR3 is TGCAGTGCTAGCACTTCAGGGGAGCAGTACTTC.

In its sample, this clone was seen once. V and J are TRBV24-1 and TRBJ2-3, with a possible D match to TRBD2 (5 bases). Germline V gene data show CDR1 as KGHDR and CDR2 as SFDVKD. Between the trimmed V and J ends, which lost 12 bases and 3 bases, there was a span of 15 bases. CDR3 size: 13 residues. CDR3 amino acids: CASRGSGTDTQYF. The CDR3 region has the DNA TGTGCCTCCCGGGGTTCGGGGACAGATACGCAGTATTTT.

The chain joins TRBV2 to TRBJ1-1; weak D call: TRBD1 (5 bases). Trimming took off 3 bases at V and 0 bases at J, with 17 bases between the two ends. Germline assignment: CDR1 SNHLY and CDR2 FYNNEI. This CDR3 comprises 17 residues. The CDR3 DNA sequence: TGTGCCAGCAGTGATGGAGTAAGGGCAGGGCTGAACACTGAAGCTTTCTTT. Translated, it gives CASSDGVRAGLNTEAFF.

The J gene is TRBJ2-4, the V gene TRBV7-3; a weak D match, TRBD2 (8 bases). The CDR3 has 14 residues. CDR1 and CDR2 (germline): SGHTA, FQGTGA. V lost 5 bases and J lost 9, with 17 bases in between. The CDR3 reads CASSPSGGGGIQYF. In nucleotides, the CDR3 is TGTGCCAGCAGCCCCTCGGGAGGGGGCGGCATTCAGTACTTC.

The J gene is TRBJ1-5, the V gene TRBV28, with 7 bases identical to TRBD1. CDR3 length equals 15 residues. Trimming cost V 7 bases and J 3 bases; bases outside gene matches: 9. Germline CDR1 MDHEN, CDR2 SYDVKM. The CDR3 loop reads CASITGQANNQPQHF. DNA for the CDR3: TGTGCCAGCATTACCGGACAGGCGAACAATCAGCCCCAGCATTTT.

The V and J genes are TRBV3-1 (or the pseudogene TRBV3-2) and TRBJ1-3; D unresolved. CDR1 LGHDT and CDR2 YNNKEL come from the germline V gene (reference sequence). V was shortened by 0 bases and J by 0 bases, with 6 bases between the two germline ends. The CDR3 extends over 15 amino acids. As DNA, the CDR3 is TGTGCCAGCAGCCAAGATCGGGTCTCTGGAAACACCATATATTTT. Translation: CASSQDRVSGNTIYF.

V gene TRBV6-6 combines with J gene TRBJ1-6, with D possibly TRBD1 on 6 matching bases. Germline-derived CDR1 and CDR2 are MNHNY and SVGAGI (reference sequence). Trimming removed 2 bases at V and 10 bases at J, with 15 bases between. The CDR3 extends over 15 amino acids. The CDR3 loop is CASSYDRDIGSPLHF. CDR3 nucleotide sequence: TGTGCCAGCAGTTACGATAGGGACATAGGGTCACCCCTCCACTTT.

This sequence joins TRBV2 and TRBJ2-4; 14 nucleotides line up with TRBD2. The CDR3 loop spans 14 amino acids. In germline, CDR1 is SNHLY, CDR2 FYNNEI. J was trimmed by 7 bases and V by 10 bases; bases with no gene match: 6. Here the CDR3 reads CANKGLAGENIQYF. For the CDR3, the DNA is TGTGCCAACAAGGGACTAGCGGGAGAGAACATTCAGTACTTC.

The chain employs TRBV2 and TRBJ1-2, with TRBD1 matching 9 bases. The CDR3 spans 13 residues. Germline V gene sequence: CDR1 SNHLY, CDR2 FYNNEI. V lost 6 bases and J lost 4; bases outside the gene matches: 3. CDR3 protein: CASRVQGAYGYTF. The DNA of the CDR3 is TGTGCCAGCAGAGTACAGGGGGCCTATGGCTACACCTTC.

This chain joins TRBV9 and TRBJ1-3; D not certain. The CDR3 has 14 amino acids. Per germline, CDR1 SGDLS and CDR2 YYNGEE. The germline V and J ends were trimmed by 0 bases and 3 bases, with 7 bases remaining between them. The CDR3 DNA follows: TGTGCCAGCAGCGTAGTGGCAGATGGAAACACCATATATTTT. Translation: CASSVVADGNTIYF.

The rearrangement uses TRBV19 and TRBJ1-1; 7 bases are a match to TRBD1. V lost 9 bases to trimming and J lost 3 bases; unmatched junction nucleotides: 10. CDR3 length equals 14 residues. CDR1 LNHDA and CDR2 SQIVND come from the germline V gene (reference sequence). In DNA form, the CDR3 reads TGTGCCAGCTTATTAACAGGGGAGGACACTGAAGCTTTCTTT. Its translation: CASLLTGEDTEAFF.

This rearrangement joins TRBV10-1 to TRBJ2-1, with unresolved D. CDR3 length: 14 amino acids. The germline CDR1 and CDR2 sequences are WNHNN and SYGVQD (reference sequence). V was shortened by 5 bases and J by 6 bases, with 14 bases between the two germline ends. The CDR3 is CASSRVVGANEQFF. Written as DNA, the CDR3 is TGCGCCAGCAGTCGAGTGGTCGGTGCCAATGAGCAGTTCTTC.

CDR3 DNA: TGTGCCAGCGGTGAGGCGAATTCACCCCTCCACTTT. This translates into CASGEANSPLHF. The chain has TRBV28 and TRBJ1-6; D not certain. V lost 8 bases and J 7 bases, leaving 9 bases between the germline ends. The V gene's germline CDR1 is MDHEN and CDR2 SYDVKM. CDR3 size: 12 residues.

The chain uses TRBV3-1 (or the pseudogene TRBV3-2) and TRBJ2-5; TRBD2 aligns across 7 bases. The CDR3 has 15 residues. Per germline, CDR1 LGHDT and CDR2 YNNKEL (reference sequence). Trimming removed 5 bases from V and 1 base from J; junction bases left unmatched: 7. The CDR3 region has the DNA TGTGCCAGCAGCTTGGGGGGGAAGCCCCAAGAGACCCAGTACTTC. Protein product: CASSLGGKPQETQYF.

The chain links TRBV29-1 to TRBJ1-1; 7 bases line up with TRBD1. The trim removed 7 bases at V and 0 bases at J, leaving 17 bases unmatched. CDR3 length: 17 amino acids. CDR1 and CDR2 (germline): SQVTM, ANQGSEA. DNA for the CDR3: TGCAGCGCTTCCGGGACAGAGGTCCTACCGATGAACACTGAAGCTTTCTTT. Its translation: CSASGTEVLPMNTEAFF.

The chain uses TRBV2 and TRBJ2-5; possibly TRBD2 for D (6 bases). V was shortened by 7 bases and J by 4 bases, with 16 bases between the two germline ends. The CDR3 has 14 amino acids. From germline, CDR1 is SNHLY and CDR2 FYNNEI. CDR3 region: CASTRTTPRETQYF. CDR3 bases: TGTGCCAGCACGAGGACTACCCCAAGAGAGACCCAGTACTTC. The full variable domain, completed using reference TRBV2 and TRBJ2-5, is EPEVTQTPSHQVTQMGQEVILRCVPISNHLYFYWYRQILGQKVEFLVSFYNNEISEKSEIFDDQFSVERPDGSNFTLKIRSTKLEDSAMYFCASTRTTPRETQYFGPGTRLLVL.

The CDR3 loop is CASSPSLSYNEQFF. The CDR3, as DNA: TGTGCCAGCAGCCCATCCCTATCCTACAATGAGCAGTTCTTC. This chain connects TRBV3-1 (or the pseudogene TRBV3-2) to TRBJ2-1; D remains ambiguous. Germline CDR1 and CDR2: LGHDT and YNNKEL (reference sequence). The CDR3 covers 14 residues. Trimming shortened V by 4 bases and J by 1 base, and 8 bases separated the two germline ends.

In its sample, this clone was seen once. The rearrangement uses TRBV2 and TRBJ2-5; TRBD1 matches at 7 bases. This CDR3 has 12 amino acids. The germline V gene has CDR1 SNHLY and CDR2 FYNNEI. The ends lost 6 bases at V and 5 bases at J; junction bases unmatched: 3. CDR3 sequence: CASSTGAETQYF. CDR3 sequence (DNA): TGTGCCAGCAGCACAGGGGCCGAGACCCAGTACTTC. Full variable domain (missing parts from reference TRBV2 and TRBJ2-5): EPEVTQTPSHQVTQMGQEVILRCVPISNHLYFYWYRQILGQKVEFLVSFYNNEISEKSEIFDDQFSVERPDGSNFTLKIRSTKLEDSAMYFCASSTGAETQYFGPGTRLLVL.

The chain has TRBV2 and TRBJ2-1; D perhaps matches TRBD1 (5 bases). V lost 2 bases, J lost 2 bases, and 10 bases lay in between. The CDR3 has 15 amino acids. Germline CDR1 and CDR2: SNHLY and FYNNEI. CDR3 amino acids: CASSEPRVAYNEQFF. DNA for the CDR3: TGTGCCAGCAGTGAACCCAGGGTTGCCTACAATGAGCAGTTCTTC.

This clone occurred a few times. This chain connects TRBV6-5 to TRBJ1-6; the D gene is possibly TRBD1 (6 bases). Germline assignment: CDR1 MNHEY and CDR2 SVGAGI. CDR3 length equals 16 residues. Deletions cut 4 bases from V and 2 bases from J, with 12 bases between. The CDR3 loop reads CASSFHGTPYNSPLHF. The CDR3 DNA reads TGTGCCAGCAGTTTCCACGGGACACCCTATAATTCACCCCTCCACTTT.

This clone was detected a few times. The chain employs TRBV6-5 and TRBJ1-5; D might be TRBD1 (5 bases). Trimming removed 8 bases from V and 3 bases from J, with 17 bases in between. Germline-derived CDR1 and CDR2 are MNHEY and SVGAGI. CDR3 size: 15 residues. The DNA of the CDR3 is TGTGCCAGCCAAACCCACAGGAACATCAATCAGCCCCAGCATTTT. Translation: CASQTHRNINQPQHF.

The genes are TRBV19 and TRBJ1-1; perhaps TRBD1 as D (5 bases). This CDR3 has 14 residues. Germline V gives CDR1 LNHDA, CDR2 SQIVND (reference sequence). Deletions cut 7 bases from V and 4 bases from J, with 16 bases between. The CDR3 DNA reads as TGTGCCAGTACCCCAAGAGGCAGGGCCACTGAAGCTTTCTTT. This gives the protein CASTPRGRATEAFF.

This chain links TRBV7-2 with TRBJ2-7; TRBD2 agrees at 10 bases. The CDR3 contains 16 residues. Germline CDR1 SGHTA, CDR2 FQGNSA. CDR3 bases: TGTGCCAGCAGCATAGCGGGGGGATATATCTCCTACGAGCAGTACGTC. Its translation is CASSIAGGYISYEQYV.

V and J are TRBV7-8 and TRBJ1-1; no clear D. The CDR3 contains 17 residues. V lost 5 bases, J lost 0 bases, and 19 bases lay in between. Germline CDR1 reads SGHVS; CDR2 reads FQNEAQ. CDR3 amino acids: CASSIRVQIIMNTEAFF. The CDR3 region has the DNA TGTGCCAGCAGCATCCGGGTACAAATTATCATGAACACTGAAGCTTTCTTT.

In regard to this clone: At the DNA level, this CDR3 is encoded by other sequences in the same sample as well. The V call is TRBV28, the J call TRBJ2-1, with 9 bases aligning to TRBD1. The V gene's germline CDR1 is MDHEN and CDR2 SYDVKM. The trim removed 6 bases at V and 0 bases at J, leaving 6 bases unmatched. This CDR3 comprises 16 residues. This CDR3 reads CASRGTGTSSYNEQFF. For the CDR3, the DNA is TGTGCCAGCAGGGGGACAGGGACTTCCTCCTACAATGAGCAGTTCTTC.

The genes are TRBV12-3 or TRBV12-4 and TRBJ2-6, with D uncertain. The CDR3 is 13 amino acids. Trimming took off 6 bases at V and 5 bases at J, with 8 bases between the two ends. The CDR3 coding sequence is TGTGCCAGCAGCGCACTGCGGGCCAACGTCCTGACTTTC. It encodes CASSALRANVLTF.

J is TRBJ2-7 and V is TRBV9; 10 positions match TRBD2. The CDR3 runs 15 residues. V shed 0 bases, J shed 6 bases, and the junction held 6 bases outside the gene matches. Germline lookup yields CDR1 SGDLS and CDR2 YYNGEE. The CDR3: CASSVASGSSPEQYF. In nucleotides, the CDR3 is TGTGCCAGCAGCGTAGCTAGCGGGAGTTCACCCGAGCAGTACTTC.

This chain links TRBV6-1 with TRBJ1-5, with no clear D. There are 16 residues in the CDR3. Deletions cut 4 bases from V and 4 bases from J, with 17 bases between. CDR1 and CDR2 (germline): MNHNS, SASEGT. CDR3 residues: CASSGFPGLSNQPQHF. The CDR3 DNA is TGTGCCAGCAGTGGCTTCCCAGGACTGTCTAATCAGCCCCAGCATTTT.